This entry is about one TCR beta chain. Its antigen is not identified. The ends lost 2 bases at V and 6 bases at J; junction bases unmatched: 5. CDR3 length: 15 amino acids. Germline V lookup: CDR1 MGHRA, CDR2 YSYEKL. The PCR was carried out with 60 Vbeta primers and 13 Jbeta primers. Clones were sequenced by immunoSEQ multiplex PCR, and TCRdb holds only the in-frame ones, with some missing. The sample contains more than 85,000 clones, roughly three quarters of which appear only once. Every donor was a healthy person donating bone marrow. The data derive from a study of cytomegalovirus exposure and HLA in healthy donors. Study-level findings and limits: In a later analysis, across HLA loci, associated TCR counts were highest for DRB1, lowest for HLA-C. Sequencing depth roughly uniform across donors was assumed in presence/absence analyses.

This TCR was recovered from a woman aged 50 to 60 in good health and CMV-seropositive. Sequencing input: PBMCs. The chain recombines TRBV4-1 with TRBJ1-5, with 9 bases identical to TRBD1. This chain's CDR3 is CASSQRTGVPQPQHF. The CDR3 nucleotides are TGCGCCAGCAGCCAACGGACAGGGGTCCCTCAGCCCCAGCATTTT.